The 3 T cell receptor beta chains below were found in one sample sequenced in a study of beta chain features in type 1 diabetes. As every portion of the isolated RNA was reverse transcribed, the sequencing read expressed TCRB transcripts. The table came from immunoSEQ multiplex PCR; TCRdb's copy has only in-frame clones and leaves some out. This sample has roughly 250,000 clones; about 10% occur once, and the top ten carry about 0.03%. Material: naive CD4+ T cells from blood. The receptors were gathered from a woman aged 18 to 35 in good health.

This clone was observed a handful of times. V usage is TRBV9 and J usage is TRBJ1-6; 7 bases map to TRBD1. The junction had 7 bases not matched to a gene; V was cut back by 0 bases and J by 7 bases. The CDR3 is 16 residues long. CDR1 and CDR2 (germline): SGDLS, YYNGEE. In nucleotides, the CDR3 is TGTGCCAGCAGCGTAGCCGGACAGGCCGCAAATTCACCCCTCCACTTT. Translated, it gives CASSVAGQAANSPLHF.

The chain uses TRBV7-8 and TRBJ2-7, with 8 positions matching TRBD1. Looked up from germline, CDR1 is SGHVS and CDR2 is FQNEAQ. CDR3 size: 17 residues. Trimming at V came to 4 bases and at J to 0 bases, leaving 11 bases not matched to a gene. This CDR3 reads CASSSSRTGHSSYEQYF. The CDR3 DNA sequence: TGTGCCAGCAGCTCCTCAAGGACAGGGCATAGCTCCTACGAGCAGTACTTC.

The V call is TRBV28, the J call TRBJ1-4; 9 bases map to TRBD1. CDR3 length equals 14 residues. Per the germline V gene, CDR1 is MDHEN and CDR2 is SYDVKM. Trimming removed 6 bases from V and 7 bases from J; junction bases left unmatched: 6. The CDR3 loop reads CASRRQGGSEKLFF. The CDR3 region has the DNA TGTGCCAGCAGAAGACAGGGGGGGAGTGAAAAACTGTTTTTT. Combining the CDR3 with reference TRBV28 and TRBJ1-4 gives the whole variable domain DVKVTQSSRYLVKRTGEKVFLECVQDMDHENMFWYRQDPGLGLRLIYFSYDVKMKEKGDIPEGYSVSREKKERFSLILESASTNQTSMYLCASRRQGGSEKLFFGSGTQLSVL.